This TCR beta chain was observed in a study of T-cell reconstitution after alpha-beta-depleted transplantation in children. This CDR3 spans 15 amino acids. Trimming cost V 6 bases and J 2 bases, with 14 bases left between them. Germline V lookup: CDR1 KGHDR, CDR2 SFDVKD. Concerning this clonotype: A much larger clonotype is one base distant, so this may be a read error.

It was with unique molecular identifiers that the TCRbeta library was prepared. TCRdb fed the PCR reads into MiXCR, producing one record per CDR3 protein. The table lists 250,000 to 300,000 distinct CDR3 sequences, 9.9% of them singletons. The genes are TRBV24-1 and TRBJ2-3; D ambiguous. The receptor comes from a human donor who donated a stem cell graft to a child with SCID. The sample here was PBMCs from the stem cell graft donor, taken from the stem cell graft. The CDR3 DNA is TGTGCCACCAGTAGTGGCAGTTTTTCCACAGATACGCAGTATTTT. Its translation: CATSSGSFSTDTQYF.